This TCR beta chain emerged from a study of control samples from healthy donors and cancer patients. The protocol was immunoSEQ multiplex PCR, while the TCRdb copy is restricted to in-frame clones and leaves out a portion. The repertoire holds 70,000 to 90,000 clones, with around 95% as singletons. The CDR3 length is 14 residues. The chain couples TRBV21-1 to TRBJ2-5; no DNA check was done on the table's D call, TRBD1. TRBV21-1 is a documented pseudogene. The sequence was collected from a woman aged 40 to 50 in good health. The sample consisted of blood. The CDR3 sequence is CASSKGPEEETQYF. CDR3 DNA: TGTGCCAGCAGCAAAGGCCCAGAAGAAGAGACCCAGTACTTC.